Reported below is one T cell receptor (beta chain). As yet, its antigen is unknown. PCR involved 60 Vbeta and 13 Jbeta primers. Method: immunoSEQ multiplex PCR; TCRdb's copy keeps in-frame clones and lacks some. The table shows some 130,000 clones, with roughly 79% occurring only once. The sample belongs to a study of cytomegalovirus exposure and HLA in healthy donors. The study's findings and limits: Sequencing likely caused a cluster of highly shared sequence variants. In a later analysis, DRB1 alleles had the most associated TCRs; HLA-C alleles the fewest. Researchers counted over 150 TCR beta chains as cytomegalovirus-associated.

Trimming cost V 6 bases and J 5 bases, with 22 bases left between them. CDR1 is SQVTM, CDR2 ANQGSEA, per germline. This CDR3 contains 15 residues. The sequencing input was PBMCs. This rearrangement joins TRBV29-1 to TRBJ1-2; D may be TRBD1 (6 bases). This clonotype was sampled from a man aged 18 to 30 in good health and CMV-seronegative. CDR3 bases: TGCAGCGTCGGCAGTACCTTTCGGGGGGCTTATGGCTACACCTTC. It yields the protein CSVGSTFRGAYGYTF.